A selection of T cell receptor beta chains follows, all from one sample in a study of T cell changes during pregnancy in multiple sclerosis. Repertoires were generated with immunoSEQ multiplex PCR, while TCRdb's copy carries only in-frame clones and drops some. The repertoire holds 50,000 to 70,000 clones, with 91% as singletons. The material sequenced was peripheral blood, taken in the third trimester of pregnancy. These receptors were obtained from a female donor in good health, enrolled as a control in a pregnancy study. Both conserved end residues are part of each CDR3. The order of the fields is V gene, J gene, clone size, D gene, CDR3 DNA, CDR3 protein. A D gene is named only where the DNA matches it firmly. Not all rows give a size; the values are once, few, many and, for expanded clones, a class.

TRBV19	TRBJ1-2	-	-	TGTGCCAGTAGCCGGGTGGGGACAACGATACCCTATGGCTACACCTTC	CASSRVGTTIPYGYTF
TRBV9	TRBJ2-7	-	TRBD1	TGTGCCAGCAGCGCCGGTCTCAGGGACAGGGGAGGCGAGCAGTACTTC	CASSAGLRDRGGEQYF
TRBV6-5	TRBJ1-2	once	-	TGTGCCAGCAGTGAACAGGATTATGGCTACACCTTC	CASSEQDYGYTF
TRBV5-1	TRBJ2-1	-	TRBD1	TGCGCCAGCAGCTCGTACAGGGGGTTAGGCGATGAGCAGTTCTTC	CASSSYRGLGDEQFF
TRBV30	TRBJ2-3	-	-	TGTGCCTCCTCCCGGACAGTGAGCACAGATACGCAGTATTTT	CASSRTVSTDTQYF
TRBV18	TRBJ1-2	-	TRBD1	TGTGCCAGCTCACAGGGACAGCCCTATGGCTACACCTTC	CASSQGQPYGYTF
TRBV6-4	TRBJ2-3	many	-	TGTGCCAGCAGTGACTCCCGAACTAGCAATACAGATACGCAGTATTTT	CASSDSRTSNTDTQYF
TRBV6-5	TRBJ2-5	few	TRBD2	TGTGCCAGCAGTTACCGGATGACTAGCGGGAAAGAGACCCAGTACTTC	CASSYRMTSGKETQYF
TRBV27	TRBJ1-2	-	-	TGTGCCAGCAGTCTAGCAAGGACCTATGGCTACACCTTC	CASSLARTYGYTF
TRBV4-2	TRBJ2-3	few	TRBD2	TGTGCCAGCAGCCAAGACGCTAGCGGGGGGGCAGATACGCAGTATTTT	CASSQDASGGADTQYF
TRBV7-8	TRBJ1-1	-	-	TGTGCCAGCAGCTTAGGGGTTGTGGGGACTTCAGCTTTCTTT	CASSLGVVGTSAFF
TRBV18	TRBJ1-1	-	TRBD1	TGTGCCAGCTCACCACCCGTAGGGGGCCGATGGACTGAAGCTTTCTTT	CASSPPVGGRWTEAFF
TRBV19	TRBJ1-5	few	-	TGTGCCAGTAGTTGGCAGGCTGCGGGGCCCCAGCATTTT	CASSWQAAGPQHF
TRBV28	TRBJ1-5	once	-	TGTGCCAGCAGTAGTGCGGAACGGGATAGAAATCAGCCCCAGCATTTT	CASSSAERDRNQPQHF
TRBV9	TRBJ2-7	few	TRBD2	TGTGCCAGCAGCGTAGAGACTAGCGGGATGCAGTACTTC	CASSVETSGMQYF
TRBV27	TRBJ2-1	-	TRBD2	TGTGCCAGCAGACAGCCCGGGACTAGCGAATACAATGAGCAGTTCTTC	CASRQPGTSEYNEQFF
TRBV28	TRBJ1-2	once	-	TGTGCCAGCAACAATCCCCAGGGGTACTATGGCTACACCTTC	CASNNPQGYYGYTF
TRBV7-2	TRBJ1-2	-	-	TGTGCCAGCAGCTTAATCCGGGAACGTGGCTACACCTTC	CASSLIRERGYTF
TRBV6-4	TRBJ1-1	once	-	TGTGCCAGCAGGCCACATTCCTCCATGAACACTGAAGCTTTCTTT	CASRPHSSMNTEAFF
TRBV7-6	TRBJ2-1	-	TRBD2	TGTGCCAGCAGCGGACTAGCGGGGGGGCTCCCTGAGCAGTTCTTC	CASSGLAGGLPEQFF
TRBV15	TRBJ2-7	-	TRBD2	TGTGCCACCAGCGGTACCCAGGGAGGGTACGAGCAGTACTTC	CATSGTQGGYEQYF
TRBV5-4	TRBJ2-5	-	TRBD2	TGTGCCAGCAGGTCTCCTAGCGGGGGGAATGAAGAGACCCAGTACTTC	CASRSPSGGNEETQYF
TRBV5-4	TRBJ1-2	-	TRBD1	TGTGCCAGCAGCCCCACAGGGGGTCAAGGCTACACCTTC	CASSPTGGQGYTF
TRBV4-1	TRBJ1-6	-	TRBD1	TGCGCCAGCAGCCGACAGGGATTTAATTCACCCCTCCACTTT	CASSRQGFNSPLHF
TRBV6-1	TRBJ1-5	-	-	TGTGCCAGCAGTGAATTCGAACGGGTCCAGCAGCCCCAGCATTTT	CASSEFERVQQPQHF
TRBV7-2	TRBJ2-7	-	-	TGTGCCAGCAGCTTAGGACTCGCCCCGGGCGAGCAGTACTTC	CASSLGLAPGEQYF
TRBV10-3	TRBJ2-2	-	TRBD2	TGTGCCATCAGTGAGTCGACTAGCGGGGGGGCCTACACCGGGGAGCTGTTTTTT	CAISESTSGGAYTGELFF
TRBV25-1	TRBJ2-3	-	-	TGTGCCAGCAGTAGGAGTAGCACAGATACGCAGTATTTT	CASSRSSTDTQYF
TRBV7-9	TRBJ1-4	-	TRBD1	TGTGCCAGCCTCCCGGGACAGGGACGGGCTGAAAAACTGTTTTTT	CASLPGQGRAEKLFF
TRBV30	TRBJ1-5	-	TRBD1	TGTGCCTGGGGACAGGGGGCAGGTCAGCCCCAGCATTTT	CAWGQGAGQPQHF
TRBV4-1	TRBJ2-4	-	TRBD1	TGCGCCAGCAGCCAGGGACTGACAGGGGTCGAAAACATTCAGTACTTC	CASSQGLTGVENIQYF
TRBV2	TRBJ1-1	-	-	TGTGCCAGCAGTGCCCGCACTACATCGGTTACTGAAGCTTTCTTT	CASSARTTSVTEAFF
TRBV27	TRBJ1-6	-	-	TGTGCCAGCAGTTCAGGGTTTCGTATAGGTTCACCCCCTTTAAATTCACCCCTCCACTTT	CASSSGFRIGSPPLNSPLHF
TRBV9	TRBJ2-3	-	TRBD1	TGTGCCAGCAGCGTAGGGGACAGGAGCACAGATACGCAGTATTTT	CASSVGDRSTDTQYF
TRBV16	TRBJ2-7	-	TRBD1	TGTGCCAGCAGCCCTAAAGTAAGGGACAGGACTTCCTACGAGCAGTACTTC	CASSPKVRDRTSYEQYF
TRBV10-3	TRBJ2-2	-	TRBD2	TGTGCCATCAGCGAACTAGCGGGGACGAACACCGGGGAGCTGTTTTTT	CAISELAGTNTGELFF
TRBV6-1	TRBJ1-2	-	-	TGTGCCAGCAGTGAAGTTCGGTATGGCTACACCTTC	CASSEVRYGYTF
TRBV6-1	TRBJ2-7	-	TRBD1	TGTGCCAGCAGTCACAGGGGATACGAGCAGTACTTC	CASSHRGYEQYF
TRBV11-3	TRBJ2-7	-	TRBD2	TGTGCCAGCAGCTGGGGACTAAACTACGAGCAGTACTTC	CASSWGLNYEQYF